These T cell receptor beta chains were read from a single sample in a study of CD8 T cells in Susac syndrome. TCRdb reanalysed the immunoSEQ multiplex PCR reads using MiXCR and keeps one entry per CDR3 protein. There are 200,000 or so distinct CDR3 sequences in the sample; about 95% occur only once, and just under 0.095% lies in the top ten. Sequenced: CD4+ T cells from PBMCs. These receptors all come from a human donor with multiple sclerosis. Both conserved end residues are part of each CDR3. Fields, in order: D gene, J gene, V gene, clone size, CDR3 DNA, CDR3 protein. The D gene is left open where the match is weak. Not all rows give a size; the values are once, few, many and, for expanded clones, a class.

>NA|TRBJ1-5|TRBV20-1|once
TGCAGTGCTAGTAGGGAGGTAGATCAGCCCCAGCATTTT
CSASREVDQPQHF
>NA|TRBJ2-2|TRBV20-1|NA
TGCAGTGCTAGAGGGGGGGACAGCTCCACAGGCGGGGAGCTGTTTTTT
CSARGGDSSTGGELFF
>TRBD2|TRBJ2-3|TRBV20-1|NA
TGCAGTGCTAGAATCGCGGGAGGGCCAGATACGCAGTATTTT
CSARIAGGPDTQYF
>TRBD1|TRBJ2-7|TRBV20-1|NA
TGCAGTGCTGGAAGACAGGGGGGAACCTACGAGCAGTACTTC
CSAGRQGGTYEQYF
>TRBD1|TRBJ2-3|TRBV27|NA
TGTGCCAGCAGCCCTCGGACAGGACAAGATACGCAGTATTTT
CASSPRTGQDTQYF
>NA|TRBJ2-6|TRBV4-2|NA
TGTGCCAGCAGCCAAGTCGGGCAGGGTCGCTCTGGGGCCAACGTCCTGACTTTC
CASSQVGQGRSGANVLTF
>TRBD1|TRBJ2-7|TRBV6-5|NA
TGTGCCAGCAGCCGACAGGGGGGGAACGAGCAGTACTTC
CASSRQGGNEQYF
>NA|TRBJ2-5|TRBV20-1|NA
TGCAGTGCTAGCCGGCAGGCGAAAGAGACCCAGTACTTC
CSASRQAKETQYF
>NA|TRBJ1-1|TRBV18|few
TGTGCCAGCTCCCCGGGTCGAGACACTGAAGCTTTCTTT
CASSPGRDTEAFF
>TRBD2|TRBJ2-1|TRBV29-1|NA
TGCAGCGTGGCCAAAACTAGCGGGAGGGCCGGTGAGCAGTTCTTC
CSVAKTSGRAGEQFF
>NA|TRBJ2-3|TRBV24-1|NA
TGTGCCACCGTCGACTCCTCTAGCACAGATACGCAGTATTTT
CATVDSSSTDTQYF
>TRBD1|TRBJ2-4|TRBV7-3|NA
TGTGCCAGCAGCTTCGGACAGGGTAACATTCAGTACTTC
CASSFGQGNIQYF
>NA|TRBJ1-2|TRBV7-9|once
TGTGCCAGCAGCTTACTACAGGTCCGGGGCTACACCTTC
CASSLLQVRGYTF
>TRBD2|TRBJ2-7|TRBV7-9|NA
TGTGCCAGCAGCCCCAGTCGCGGGAGCGGATACGAGCAGTACTTC
CASSPSRGSGYEQYF
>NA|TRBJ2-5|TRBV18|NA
TGTGCCAGCTCACCCTCCAGAGAGACCCAGTACTTC
CASSPSRETQYF
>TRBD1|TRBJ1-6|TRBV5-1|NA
TGCGCCAGCAGCCATTCAGGGGGGAATTCACCCCTCCACTTT
CASSHSGGNSPLHF
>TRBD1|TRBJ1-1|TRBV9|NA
TGTGCCAGCACCCAACAGGGGGAAACTGAAGCTTTCTTT
CASTQQGETEAFF
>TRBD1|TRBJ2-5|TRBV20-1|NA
TGCAGTCCAACCCGACAGGGCCAGACCCAGTACTTC
CSPTRQGQTQYF
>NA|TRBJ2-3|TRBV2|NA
TGTGCCAGCTGTTTCGGTGGGATAGATACGCAGTATTTT
CASCFGGIDTQYF
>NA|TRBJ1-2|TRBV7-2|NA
TGTGCCAGCAGCTTAGTAAGGACGGCCGCTAACTATGGCTACACCTTC
CASSLVRTAANYGYTF
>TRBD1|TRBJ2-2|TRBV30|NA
TGTGCCTGGAGTAGGCAGGGGGCCACCGGGGAGCTGTTTTTT
CAWSRQGATGELFF
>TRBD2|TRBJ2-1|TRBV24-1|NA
TGTGCCACCAGTGATCCTAGGGGGACTAGCGGAGACAATGAGCAGTTCTTC
CATSDPRGTSGDNEQFF
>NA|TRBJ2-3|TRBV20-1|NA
TGCAGTGCCCCCTTAAGGGTAGATACGCAGTATTTT
CSAPLRVDTQYF
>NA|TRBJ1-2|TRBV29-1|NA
TGCAGCGTTTTAAGGGAGGGCTACACCTTC
CSVLREGYTF
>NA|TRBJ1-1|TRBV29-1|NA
TGCAGCGCCTCCCGGGACCATGGGGCTTTCTTT
CSASRDHGAFF
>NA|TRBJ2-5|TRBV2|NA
TGTGCCAGCAGTGGACAGCCTCAAGAGACCCAGTACTTC
CASSGQPQETQYF
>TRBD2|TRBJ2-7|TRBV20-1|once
TGCAGTGCTAGACTAGCGGGGGCCTACGAGCAGTACTTC
CSARLAGAYEQYF
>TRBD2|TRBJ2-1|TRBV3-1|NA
TGTGCCAGCAGCCGCGATTTACTAGCGGGAGGAGTGAATGAGCAGTTCTTC
CASSRDLLAGGVNEQFF
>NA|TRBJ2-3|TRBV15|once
TGTGCCACCAGCAGAGATTCCCCCACAGATACGCAGTATTTT
CATSRDSPTDTQYF
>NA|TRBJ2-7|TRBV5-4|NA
TGTGCCAGCAGCTTGTGGGGGCGCGAGCAGTACTTC
CASSLWGREQYF
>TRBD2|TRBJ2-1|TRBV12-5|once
TGTGCTAGTGGTTTTACAACTAGCGGGGGTAGTGAGCAGTTCTTC
CASGFTTSGGSEQFF
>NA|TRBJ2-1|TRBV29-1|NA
TGCAGCGTTGCCAGGGGCCCCACGGCCTACAATGAGCAGTTCTTC
CSVARGPTAYNEQFF
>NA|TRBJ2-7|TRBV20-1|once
TGCAGTGCTACCCGGCAGTCCTACGAGCAGTACTTC
CSATRQSYEQYF
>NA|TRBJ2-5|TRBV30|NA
TGTGCCTGGAGTAGGGGGGGCCTCCAAGGGGAGACCCAGTACTTC
CAWSRGGLQGETQYF
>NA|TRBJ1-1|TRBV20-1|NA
TGCAGTGCTAGTTCTTCGCGGCAAGCTTTCTTT
CSASSSRQAFF
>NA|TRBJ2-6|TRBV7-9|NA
TGTGCCAGCAGCCCCCCACAGTGGGCTCAAAAAACGGGGGCCAACGTCCTGACTTTC
CASSPPQWAQKTGANVLTF
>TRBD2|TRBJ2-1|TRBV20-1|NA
TGCAGTGCTAGAGGGGAACTAGCGGGAGTCGGCAATGAGCAGTTCTTC
CSARGELAGVGNEQFF
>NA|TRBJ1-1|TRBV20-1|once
TGCAGTGCCCGTCAACAAAAGGGAGGGAACACTGAAGCTTTCTTT
CSARQQKGGNTEAFF
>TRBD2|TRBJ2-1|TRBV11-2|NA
TGTGCCAGCAGTCAAATTAGCGGGAGCTCCTACAATGAGCAGTTCTTC
CASSQISGSSYNEQFF
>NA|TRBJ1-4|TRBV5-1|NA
TGCGCCAGCAGCAGGACAGAGTTTAATGAAAAACTGTTTTTT
CASSRTEFNEKLFF
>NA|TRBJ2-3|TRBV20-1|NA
TGCAGTGCTAGCCCAGGGGAGGGGGTGAGCACAGATACGCAGTATTTT
CSASPGEGVSTDTQYF
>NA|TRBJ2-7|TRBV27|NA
TGTGCCAGCAGTCCGCAGACACCGTACGAGCAGTACTTC
CASSPQTPYEQYF